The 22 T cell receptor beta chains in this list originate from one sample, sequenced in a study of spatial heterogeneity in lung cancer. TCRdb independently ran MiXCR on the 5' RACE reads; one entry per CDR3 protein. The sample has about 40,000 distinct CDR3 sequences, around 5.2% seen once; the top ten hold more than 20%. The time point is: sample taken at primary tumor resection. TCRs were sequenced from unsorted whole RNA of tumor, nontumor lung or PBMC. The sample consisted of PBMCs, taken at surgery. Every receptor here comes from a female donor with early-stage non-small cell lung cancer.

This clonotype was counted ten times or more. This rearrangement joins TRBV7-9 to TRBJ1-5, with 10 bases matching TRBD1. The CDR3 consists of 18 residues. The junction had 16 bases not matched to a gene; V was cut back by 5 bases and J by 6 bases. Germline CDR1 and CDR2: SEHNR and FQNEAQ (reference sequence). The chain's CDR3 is CASSPNIVGTGEGQPQHF. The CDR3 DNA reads TGTGCCAGCAGCCCGAACATTGTGGGGACAGGGGAGGGTCAGCCCCAGCATTTT.

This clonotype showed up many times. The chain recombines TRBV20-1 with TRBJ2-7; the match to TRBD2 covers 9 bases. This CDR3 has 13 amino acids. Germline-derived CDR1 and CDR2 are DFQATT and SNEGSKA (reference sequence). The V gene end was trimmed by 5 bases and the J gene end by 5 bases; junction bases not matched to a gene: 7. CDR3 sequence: CSAERRGGNEQYF. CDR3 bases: TGCAGTGCTGAGCGGCGGGGGGGGAACGAGCAGTACTTC.

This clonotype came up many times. CDR3 nucleotide sequence: TGTGCCAGCCCTCTAGCGAATCCTAGCACAGATACGCAGTATTTT. Its translation: CASPLANPSTDTQYF. V gene TRBV2 combines with J gene TRBJ2-3, with D possibly being TRBD2 (6 bases). V was clipped by 8 bases and J by 0 bases, with 15 bases between them. Germline V gives CDR1 SNHLY, CDR2 FYNNEI. The CDR3 is 15 residues long.

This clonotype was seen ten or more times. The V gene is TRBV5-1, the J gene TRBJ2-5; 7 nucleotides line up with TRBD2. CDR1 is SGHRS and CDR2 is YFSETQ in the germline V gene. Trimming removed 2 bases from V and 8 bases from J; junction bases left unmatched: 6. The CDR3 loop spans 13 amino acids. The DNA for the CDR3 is TGCGCCAGCAGCTTAAGCGGGGCCAATACCCAGTACTTC. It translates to CASSLSGANTQYF.

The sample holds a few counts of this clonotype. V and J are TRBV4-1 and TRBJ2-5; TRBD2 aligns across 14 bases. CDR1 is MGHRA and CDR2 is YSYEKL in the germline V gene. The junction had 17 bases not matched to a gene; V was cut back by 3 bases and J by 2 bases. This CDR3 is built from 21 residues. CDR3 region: CASSQETTGGTSGGVQETQYF. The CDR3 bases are TGCGCCAGCAGCCAGGAAACAACCGGAGGGACTAGCGGGGGAGTACAAGAGACCCAGTACTTC.

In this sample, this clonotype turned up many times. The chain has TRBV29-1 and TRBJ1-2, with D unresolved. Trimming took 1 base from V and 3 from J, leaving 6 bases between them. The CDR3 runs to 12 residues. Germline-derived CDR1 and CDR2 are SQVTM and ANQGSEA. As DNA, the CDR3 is TGCAGCGTTGAAGGGCAGGACTATGGCTACACCTTC. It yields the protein CSVEGQDYGYTF.

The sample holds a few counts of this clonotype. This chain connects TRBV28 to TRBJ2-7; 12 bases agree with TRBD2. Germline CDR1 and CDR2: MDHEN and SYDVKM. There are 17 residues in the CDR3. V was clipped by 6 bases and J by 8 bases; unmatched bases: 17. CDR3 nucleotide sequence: TGTGCCAGCAGACACTCTCCTACGACTAGCGGGGGCTTAAAGCAGTACTTC. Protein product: CASRHSPTTSGGLKQYF.

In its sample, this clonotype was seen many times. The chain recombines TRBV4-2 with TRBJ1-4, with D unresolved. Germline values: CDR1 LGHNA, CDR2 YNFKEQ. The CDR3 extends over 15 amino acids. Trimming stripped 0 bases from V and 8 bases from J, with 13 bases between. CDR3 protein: CASSQELGPREKLFF. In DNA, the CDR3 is TGTGCCAGCAGCCAAGAACTCGGACCCAGGGAAAAACTGTTTTTT.

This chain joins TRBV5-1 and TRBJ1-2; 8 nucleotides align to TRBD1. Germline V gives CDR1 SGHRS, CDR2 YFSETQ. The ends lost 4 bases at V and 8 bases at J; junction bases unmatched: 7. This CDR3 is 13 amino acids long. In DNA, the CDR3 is TGCGCCAGCAGCGACAGGGGAGAAGGCGGCTACACCTTC. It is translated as CASSDRGEGGYTF.

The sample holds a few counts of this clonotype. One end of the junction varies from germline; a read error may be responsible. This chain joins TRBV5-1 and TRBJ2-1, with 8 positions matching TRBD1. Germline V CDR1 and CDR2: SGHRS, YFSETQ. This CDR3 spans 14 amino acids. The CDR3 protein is CVSSAGQDYNEQFF. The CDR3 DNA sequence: TGCGTCAGCAGCGCGGGACAGGATTACAATGAGCAGTTCTTC.

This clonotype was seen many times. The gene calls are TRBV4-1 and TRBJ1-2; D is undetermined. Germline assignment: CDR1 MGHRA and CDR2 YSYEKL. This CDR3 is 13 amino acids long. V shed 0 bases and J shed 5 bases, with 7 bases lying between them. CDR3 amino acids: CASSQDLAYGYTF. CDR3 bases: TGCGCCAGCAGCCAAGATCTAGCATATGGCTACACCTTC.

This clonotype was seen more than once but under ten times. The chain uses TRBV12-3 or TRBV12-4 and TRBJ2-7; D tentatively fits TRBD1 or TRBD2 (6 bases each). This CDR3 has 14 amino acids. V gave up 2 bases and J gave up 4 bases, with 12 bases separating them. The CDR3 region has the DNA TGTGCCAGCAGTTTAAGGAGGGGGTTGTACGAGCAGTACTTC. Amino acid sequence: CASSLRRGLYEQYF.

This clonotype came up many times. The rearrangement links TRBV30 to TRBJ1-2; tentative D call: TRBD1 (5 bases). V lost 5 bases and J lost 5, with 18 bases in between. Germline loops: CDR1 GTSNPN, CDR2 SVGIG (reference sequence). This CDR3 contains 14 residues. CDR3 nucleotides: TGTGCCTGGTCGCCGGGCCAGGGAAGATATGGCTACACCTTC. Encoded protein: CAWSPGQGRYGYTF.

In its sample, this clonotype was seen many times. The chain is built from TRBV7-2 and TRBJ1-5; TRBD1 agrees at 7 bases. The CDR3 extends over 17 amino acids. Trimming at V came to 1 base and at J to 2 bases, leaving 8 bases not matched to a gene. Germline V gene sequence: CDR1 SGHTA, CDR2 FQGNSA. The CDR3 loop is CASSLVPTGAGNQPQHF. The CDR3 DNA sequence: TGTGCCAGCAGCTTAGTGCCAACAGGGGCTGGCAATCAGCCCCAGCATTTT.

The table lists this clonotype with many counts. The CDR3 region has the DNA TGTGCCAGCAGTTACTCGGCTAGCGACTCCTACGAGCAGTACTTC. Translating gives CASSYSASDSYEQYF. The chain combines TRBV6-5 with TRBJ2-7; weak D call: TRBD2 (6 bases). This CDR3 comprises 15 residues. CDR1 is MNHEY and CDR2 is SVGAGI in the germline V gene. V lost 0 bases to trimming and J lost 0 bases, with 9 bases between them.

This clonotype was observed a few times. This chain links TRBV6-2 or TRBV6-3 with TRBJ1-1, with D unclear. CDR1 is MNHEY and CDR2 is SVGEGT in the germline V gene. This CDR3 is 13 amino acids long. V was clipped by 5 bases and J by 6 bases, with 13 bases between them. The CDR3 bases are TGTGCCAGCAGTCTCCCGGGGTTCTCTGAAGCTTTCTTT. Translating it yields CASSLPGFSEAFF.

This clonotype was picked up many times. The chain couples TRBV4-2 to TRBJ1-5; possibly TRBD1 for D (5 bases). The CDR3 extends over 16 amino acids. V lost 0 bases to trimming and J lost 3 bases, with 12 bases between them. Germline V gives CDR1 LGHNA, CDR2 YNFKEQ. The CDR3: CASSQEGARVNQPQHF. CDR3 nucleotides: TGTGCCAGCAGCCAAGAAGGGGCGCGGGTCAATCAGCCCCAGCATTTT.

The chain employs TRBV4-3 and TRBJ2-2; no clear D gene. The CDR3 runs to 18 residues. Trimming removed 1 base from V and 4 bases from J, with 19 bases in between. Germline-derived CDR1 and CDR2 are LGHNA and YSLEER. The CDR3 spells CASSQVLFKLFPTGELFF. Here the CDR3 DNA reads TGCGCCAGCAGCCAAGTTCTCTTCAAGTTGTTTCCCACCGGGGAGCTGTTTTTT.

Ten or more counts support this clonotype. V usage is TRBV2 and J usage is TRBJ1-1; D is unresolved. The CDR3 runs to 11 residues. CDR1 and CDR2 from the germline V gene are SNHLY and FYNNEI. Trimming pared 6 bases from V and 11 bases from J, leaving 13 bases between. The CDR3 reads CASRIQMGAFF. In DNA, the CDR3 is TGTGCCAGCAGGATACAAATGGGGGCTTTCTTT.

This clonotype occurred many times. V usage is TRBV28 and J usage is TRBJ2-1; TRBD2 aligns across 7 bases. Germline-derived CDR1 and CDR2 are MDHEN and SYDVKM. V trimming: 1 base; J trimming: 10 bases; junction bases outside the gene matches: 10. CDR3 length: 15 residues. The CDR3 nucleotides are TGTGCCAGCAGTTTATTAGGTGGGATCGGGGGGGAGCAGTTCTTC. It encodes CASSLLGGIGGEQFF.

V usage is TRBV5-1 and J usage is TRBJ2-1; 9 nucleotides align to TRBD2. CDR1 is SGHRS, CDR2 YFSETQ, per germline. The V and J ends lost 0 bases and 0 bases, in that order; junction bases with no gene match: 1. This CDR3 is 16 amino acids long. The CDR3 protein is CASSLEAGGSYNEQFF. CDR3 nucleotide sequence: TGCGCCAGCAGCTTGGAAGCGGGGGGCTCCTACAATGAGCAGTTCTTC.

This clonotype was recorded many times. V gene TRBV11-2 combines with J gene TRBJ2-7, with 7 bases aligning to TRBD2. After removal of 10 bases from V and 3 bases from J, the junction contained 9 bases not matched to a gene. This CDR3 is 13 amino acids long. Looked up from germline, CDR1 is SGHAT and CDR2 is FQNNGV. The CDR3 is CATSGGGRYEQYF. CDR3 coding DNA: TGTGCCACCTCCGGCGGGGGACGCTACGAGCAGTACTTC.